Sequencing of this TCR beta chain was carried out in a study of cytomegalovirus exposure and HLA in healthy donors. Points from the study as a whole: In presence/absence analyses, roughly uniform sequencing depth across donors was assumed. An ancestry cluster, one associated with Asian ancestry, reportedly showed fewer N-insertions than the approximately 700-donor mean in a later analysis. Later on, a genetic analysis was performed. It linked a missense variant in DCLRE1C with V- and J-gene trimming of TCR beta.

The PCR had 60 Vbeta and 13 Jbeta primers. Profiling relied on immunoSEQ multiplex PCR, and the TCRdb table lists in-frame clones only, not all of them. The sample comprises over 150,000 clones, around 75% of which are singletons, and around 4.7% rests with the top ten. In the case of this clone: No antigen is known for it.

At the time of sampling, donors were nominally healthy, though unrecorded immune exposures were likely. Sequences were obtained from PBMCs. The sequence was obtained from a male donor in good health and CMV-seronegative.

CDR3 loop: CASSPRISGSSDTQYF. The CDR3 region has the DNA TGTGCCAGCAGTCCGCGTATTAGCGGGAGCTCGGATACGCAGTATTTT. The rearrangement joins TRBV27 to TRBJ2-3, with TRBD2 identical over 9 bases. CDR1 is MNHEY and CDR2 is SMNVEV in the germline V gene (reference sequence). The J segment lost 6 bases and the V segment lost 5 bases, leaving 12 bases of the junction unmatched. This CDR3 spans 16 amino acids.